Following are 7 T cell receptor beta chains from one sample sequenced in a study of blood T cell repertoires in COVID-19. Measured with immunoSEQ multiplex PCR; TCRdb has only the in-frame clones, and not every one. The sample comprises around 190,000 clones, 80% of which are singletons, and roughly 6.8% rests with the top ten. Material for sequencing was peripheral blood. The receptors here all came from a man aged 70-80 years with active or convalescent COVID-19.

The sample holds a few counts of this clone. This sequence joins TRBV5-4 and TRBJ2-2; 7 nucleotides agree with TRBD1. The ends lost 5 bases at V and 4 bases at J; junction bases unmatched: 8. This CDR3 is 15 amino acids long. CDR1 SGHNT and CDR2 YYREEE come from the germline V gene (reference sequence). CDR3 nucleotides: TGTGCCAGCAGTGACAGGGTTGCTGGCACCGGGGAGCTGTTTTTT. It encodes CASSDRVAGTGELFF.

The chain recombines TRBV30 with TRBJ1-2; D is unclear. The CDR3 spans 13 residues. Germline CDR1 reads GTSNPN; CDR2 reads SVGIG (reference sequence). V was clipped by 2 bases and J by 2 bases, with 9 bases between them. The CDR3 nucleotides read TGTGCCTGGAGTTGGACGGGGAACTATGGCTACACCTTC. It yields the protein CAWSWTGNYGYTF.

V gene TRBV24-1 combines with J gene TRBJ1-4; D unresolved. CDR3 length equals 13 residues. V lost 9 bases and J 8 bases, leaving 15 bases between the germline ends. Germline CDR1 and CDR2: KGHDR and SFDVKD. The CDR3 DNA follows: TGTGCCACCCAGGCCTCGGGAGGGGAAAAACTGTTTTTT. Residues: CATQASGGEKLFF.

This CDR3 is CASSVGTRLGNTIYF. DNA for the CDR3: TGTGCCAGCAGCGTAGGGACACGACTTGGAAACACCATATATTTT. V is TRBV9 and J is TRBJ1-3; tentatively, D is TRBD1 (5 bases). V was cut by 0 bases and J by 3 bases, with 10 bases left in between. The germline V gene has CDR1 SGDLS and CDR2 YYNGEE. The CDR3 sequence is 15 residues long.

The V and J genes are TRBV9 and TRBJ1-1; D is unclear. Germline V gene sequence: CDR1 SGDLS, CDR2 YYNGEE. V gave up 6 bases and J gave up 4 bases, with 10 bases separating them. CDR3 size: 12 residues. In nucleotides, the CDR3 is TGTGCCAGCACCCCGGTTGGCACTGAAGCTTTCTTT. This encodes CASTPVGTEAFF. Together with reference TRBV9 and TRBJ1-1, the CDR3 gives the full variable domain: DSGVTQTPKHLITATGQRVTLRCSPRSGDLSVYWYQQSLDQGLQFLIQYYNGEERAKGNILERFSAQQFPDLHSELNLSSLELGDSALYFCASTPVGTEAFFGQGTRLTVV.

This sequence joins TRBV6-4 and TRBJ1-1; unclear D gene. V shed 11 bases and J shed 4 bases, with 8 bases lying between them. Germline V CDR1 and CDR2: MRHNA, SNTAGT. The CDR3 consists of 10 residues. The chain's CDR3 is CAGQVTEAFF. DNA of the CDR3: TGTGCCGGCCAGGTCACTGAAGCTTTCTTT.

V is TRBV21-1 and J is TRBJ1-1. TRBV21-1 is an annotated pseudogene. This CDR3 has 14 residues. CDR3 nucleotide sequence: TGTGCCAGCAGCATGAGGGCTTTTGACACTGAAGCTTTCTTT. This gives the protein CASSMRAFDTEAFF.